This record concerns one T cell receptor (beta chain) sequence. Its target is not known. The lymph nodes were axillary draining lymph nodes from breast cancer patients. The source of the sample is a study of breast tumors, draining lymph nodes, adjacent tissues. Whole-study results and caveats: Tumor TCR diversity was below lymph nodes but above nontumor tissue.

The CDR3 covers 16 residues. The V segment lost 6 bases and the J segment 4 bases; nucleotides outside the gene matches: 8. TCRdb called the multiplex PCR reads again in MiXCR, with one record for every CDR3 protein. The sample has more than 100,000 distinct CDR3 sequences; about a fifth are singletons. This chain links TRBV12-3 or TRBV12-4 with TRBJ2-2; TRBD2 agrees at 10 bases. The clonotype was recovered from a female donor with breast cancer. Some clones in this sample may be carry-over from other donors' samples. Sequenced material: axillary lymph node tissue. CDR3: CASRMSGRAITGELFF. The CDR3 nucleotides are TGTGCCAGCAGGATGAGCGGGAGGGCCATCACCGGGGAGCTGTTTTTT.